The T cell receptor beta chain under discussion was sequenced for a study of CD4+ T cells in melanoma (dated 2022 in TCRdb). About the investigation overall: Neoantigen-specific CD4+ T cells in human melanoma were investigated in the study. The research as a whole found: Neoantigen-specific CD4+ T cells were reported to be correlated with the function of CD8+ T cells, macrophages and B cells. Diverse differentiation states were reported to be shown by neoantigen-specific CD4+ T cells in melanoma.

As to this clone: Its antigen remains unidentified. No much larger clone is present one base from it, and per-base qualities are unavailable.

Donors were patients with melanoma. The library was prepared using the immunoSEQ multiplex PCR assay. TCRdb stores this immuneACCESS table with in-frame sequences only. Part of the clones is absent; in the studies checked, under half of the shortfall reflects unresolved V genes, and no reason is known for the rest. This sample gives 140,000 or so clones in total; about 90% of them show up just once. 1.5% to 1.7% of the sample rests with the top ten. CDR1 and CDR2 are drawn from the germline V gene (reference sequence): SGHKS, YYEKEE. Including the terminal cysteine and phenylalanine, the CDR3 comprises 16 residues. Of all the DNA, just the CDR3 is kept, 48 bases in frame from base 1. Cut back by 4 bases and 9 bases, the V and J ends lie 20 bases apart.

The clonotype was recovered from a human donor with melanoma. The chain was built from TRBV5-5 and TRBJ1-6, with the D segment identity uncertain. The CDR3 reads CASSPQTALRASPLHF. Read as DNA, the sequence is TGTGCCAGCAGCCCTCAGACGGCCCTTCGGGCTTCACCCCTCCACTTT.